A single sample is the source of the 17 T cell receptor beta chains below, sequenced in a study of patients and donors after allogeneic stem cell transplantation. TCRdb re-analysed the RT-PCR reads in MiXCR, keeping a single row per CDR3 protein. The sample consists of about a thousand distinct CDR3 sequences, under 0.5% of them appearing once. The sequenced sample consisted of blood, either unsorted or a sorted T cell fraction (not recorded which). Receptors were obtained from a human donor who was either an allogeneic HSCT recipient or a stem cell or donor lymphocyte infusion donor (not recorded which). It is not recorded whose cells these are; they may come from a transplant donor.

By share, this clonotype counts as medium-sized. This chain joins TRBV27 and TRBJ1-6; D perhaps matches TRBD1 (5 bases). Germline V gene data show CDR1 as MNHEY and CDR2 as SMNVEV (reference sequence). The CDR3 extends over 13 amino acids. Trimming removed 6 bases at V and 7 bases at J, with 10 bases between. The DNA for the CDR3 is TGTGCCAGCAGATCCACAGGAAATTCACCCCTCCACTTT. This sequence encodes CASRSTGNSPLHF.

Sample share makes this clonotype medium-sized. The gene calls are TRBV27 and TRBJ1-5; D is ambiguous. Germline CDR1 reads MNHEY; CDR2 reads SMNVEV (reference sequence). The CDR3 runs to 12 residues. Trimming cost V 2 bases and J 10 bases, with 9 bases left between them. The CDR3 is CASSLIGEPQHF. Here the CDR3 DNA reads TGTGCCAGCAGTTTAATTGGTGAACCCCAGCATTTT.

By proportion, this clonotype is medium-sized (0.01 to 0.1%). This sequence joins TRBV6-5 and TRBJ2-7; a possible D gene is TRBD2 (6 bases). This CDR3 is 14 amino acids long. CDR1 is MNHEY, CDR2 SVGAGI, per germline. Between the trimmed V and J ends, which lost 10 bases and 2 bases, there was a span of 18 bases. Here the CDR3 reads CATQEGLLTYEQYF. CDR3 DNA: TGTGCCACCCAGGAGGGTCTATTAACCTACGAGCAGTACTTC.

In its sample, this clonotype ranks as medium-sized (0.01 to 0.1%). The chain employs TRBV6-2 or TRBV6-3 and TRBJ2-3; 10 positions agree with TRBD2. The J segment lost 0 bases and the V segment lost 8 bases, leaving 2 bases of the junction unmatched. Germline V gene lookup returns CDR1 MNHEY and CDR2 SVGEGT. The CDR3 extends over 14 amino acids. The DNA of the CDR3 is TGTGCCAGCGGACTAGCGGCTAGCACAGATACGCAGTATTTT. Translation: CASGLAASTDTQYF.

Within the sample, this clonotype is medium-sized. The chain carries TRBV30 and TRBJ2-1; 9 nucleotides line up with TRBD1. The CDR3 extends over 12 amino acids. The germline V gene has CDR1 GTSNPN and CDR2 SVGIG (reference sequence). V lost 5 bases and J lost 8; bases outside the gene matches: 4. DNA for the CDR3: TGTGCCTGGGATAGGACAGGGGATGAGCAGTTCTTC. It encodes CAWDRTGDEQFF.

Sample share makes this clonotype large (0.1 to 1%). The CDR3 nucleotides read TGTGCCAGCAGCCAAGAACGGGCAGGGGACGATGAGCAGTTCTTC. Residues: CASSQERAGDDEQFF. The chain has TRBV14 and TRBJ2-1, with D maybe TRBD1 (6 bases). The V gene lost 0 bases and the J gene lost 8 bases, with 14 bases spanning the gap. The CDR3 runs to 15 residues. Per germline, CDR1 SGHDN and CDR2 FVKESK.

This clonotype is labeled as medium-sized. The rearrangement joins TRBV5-5 to TRBJ2-3; D gene ambiguous. Germline V gives CDR1 SGHKS, CDR2 YYEKEE (reference sequence). The CDR3 extends over 14 amino acids. With 0 bases removed from V and 2 bases from J, the gap between germline ends came to 7 bases. CDR3 residues: CASSLEGDTDTQYF. In DNA form, the CDR3 reads TGTGCCAGCAGCTTGGAAGGAGACACAGATACGCAGTATTTT.

By sample fraction, this clonotype is medium-sized. The chain is built from TRBV28 and TRBJ2-1, with 7 bases that match TRBD2. V was clipped by 5 bases and J by 0 bases; unmatched bases: 4. This CDR3 spans 15 amino acids. CDR1 MDHEN and CDR2 SYDVKM come from the germline V gene. CDR3 protein: CASSQGGSSYNEQFF. CDR3 DNA sequence: TGTGCCAGCAGTCAAGGCGGGAGCTCCTACAATGAGCAGTTCTTC.

By share of the sample, this clonotype is medium-sized (0.01 to 0.1%). The chain combines TRBV7-2 with TRBJ1-5; no clear D gene. Trimming removed 1 base from V and 5 bases from J, with 12 bases in between. Germline CDR1 is SGHTA and CDR2 is FQGNSA. This CDR3 has 15 amino acids. CDR3 sequence (DNA): TGTGCCAGCAGCTTAGAAAGAGGGCTACATCAGCCCCAGCATTTT. This sequence encodes CASSLERGLHQPQHF.

By share, this clonotype counts as medium-sized (0.01 to 0.1%). The V and J genes are TRBV5-8 and TRBJ2-1; 8 positions match TRBD2. The CDR3 has 16 amino acids. Looked up from germline, CDR1 is SGHTS and CDR2 is YDEGEE. V lost 0 bases, J lost 8 bases, and 10 bases stayed unmatched. The CDR3 reads CASSLAGLGARDEQFF. The CDR3, as DNA: TGTGCCAGCAGCTTGGCGGGACTAGGAGCTCGGGATGAGCAGTTCTTC.

This clonotype was observed many times. This chain links TRBV11-2 with TRBJ2-1; the D is unclear. With 0 bases removed from V and 6 bases from J, the gap between germline ends came to 9 bases. Germline V lookup: CDR1 SGHAT, CDR2 FQNNGV. The CDR3 consists of 14 residues. The CDR3 coding sequence is TGTGCCAGCAGCTTAGAAGGCGTGGGCAATGAGCAGTTCTTC. As protein: CASSLEGVGNEQFF.

Within the sample, this clonotype is medium-sized. The chain combines TRBV7-3 with TRBJ2-7; 10 bases map to TRBD2. CDR3 length: 17 amino acids. Germline V gives CDR1 SGHTA, CDR2 FQGTGA. The junction had 11 bases not matched to a gene; V was cut back by 0 bases and J by 6 bases. The CDR3 sequence: CASSLTPGLAGVTEQYF. CDR3 coding DNA: TGTGCCAGCAGCTTAACCCCAGGCCTAGCGGGAGTTACCGAGCAGTACTTC.

In its sample, this clonotype ranks as large. V is TRBV7-2 and J is TRBJ2-3, with 7 positions matching TRBD1. This CDR3 is built from 15 residues. J was trimmed by 0 bases and V by 5 bases; bases with no gene match: 5. CDR1 is SGHTA and CDR2 is FQGNSA in the germline V gene. The CDR3 region is CASSAGTVSTDTQYF. As DNA, the CDR3 is TGTGCCAGCAGCGCAGGGACAGTGAGCACAGATACGCAGTATTTT.

Judged by abundance, this clonotype is medium-sized. This chain uses TRBV27 with TRBJ2-5, with D unresolved. The V gene lost 0 bases and the J gene lost 4 bases, with 3 bases spanning the gap. The CDR3 is 12 residues long. Germline values: CDR1 MNHEY, CDR2 SMNVEV (reference sequence). This CDR3 is CASSLSGETQYF. CDR3 DNA sequence: TGTGCCAGCAGTTTATCAGGAGAGACCCAGTACTTC.

This chain joins TRBV16 and TRBJ1-1; maybe TRBD1 (6 bases). This CDR3 has 15 residues. V was pared by 4 bases and J by 6 bases, with 18 bases between. CDR1 and CDR2 (germline): KGHSY, FQNENV. CDR3 sequence (DNA): TGTGCCAGCAGCCCAAATCCAAAGACAGGCCCTGAAGCTTTCTTT. This encodes CASSPNPKTGPEAFF.

This clonotype is labeled as medium-sized. The rearrangement links TRBV6-5 to TRBJ1-2; TRBD1 agrees at 9 bases. Losses at the gene ends were 10 bases for V and 6 bases for J; bases not matched to a gene: 9. From germline, CDR1 is MNHEY and CDR2 SVGAGI. This CDR3 is 13 amino acids long. The CDR3 sequence: CATTRQGGNGYTF. The CDR3 DNA is TGTGCCACCACTCGACAGGGGGGGAATGGCTACACCTTC.

This clonotype was seen repeatedly, ten times or more. The rearrangement joins TRBV20-1 to TRBJ2-7; no firm D call. CDR3 length: 13 amino acids. V lost 3 bases, J lost 4 bases, and 13 bases lay in between. Germline V gives CDR1 DFQATT, CDR2 SNEGSKA (reference sequence). CDR3 bases: TGCAGTGCTAGGGAATTAGCAGATTACGAGCAGTACTTC. Protein: CSARELADYEQYF.